A selection of T cell receptor beta chains follows, all from one sample in a study of OX40 agonist ivuxolimab in advanced cancers. Profiling relied on immunoSEQ multiplex PCR, and the TCRdb table lists in-frame clones only, not all of them. Of roughly 77,000 clones listed, roughly 92% were seen once; the top ten hold roughly 9.6%. The source material was CD4+ or CD8+ T cells sorted from blood, sampled in a trial of the OX40 agonist ivuxolimab. Source of these receptors: an adult with an advanced solid tumor such as melanoma, head and neck, liver or kidney cancer. Each CDR3 is given with its conserved first and last residue. D genes are given only for firm matches. Clone size is shown for a subset of rows, as once, few, many or a class of expanded clone.

J: TRBJ2-1; V: TRBV29-1; size: -; D: TRBD2; CDR3: CSVEELAGGNEQFF; DNA: TGCAGCGTTGAAGAGCTAGCGGGGGGAAATGAGCAGTTCTTC
J: TRBJ2-5; V: TRBV7-9; size: -; D: -; CDR3: CASSLMEETQYF; DNA: TGTGCCAGCAGCTTAATGGAAGAGACCCAGTACTTC
J: TRBJ1-5; V: TRBV2; size: -; D: TRBD1; CDR3: CASSELVGTGGNQPQHF; DNA: TGTGCCAGCAGTGAGCTCGTCGGGACAGGTGGGAATCAGCCCCAGCATTTT
J: TRBJ2-3; V: TRBV7-2; size: once; D: TRBD1; CDR3: CASSTRTGPDTQYF; DNA: TGTGCCAGCAGCACGAGGACAGGCCCAGATACGCAGTATTTT
J: TRBJ2-7; V: TRBV11-2; size: -; D: TRBD1; CDR3: CASRDSIYEQYF; DNA: TGTGCCAGCCGGGACAGCATCTACGAGCAGTACTTC
J: TRBJ2-5; V: TRBV18; size: -; D: TRBD1; CDR3: CASSLYDRGETQYF; DNA: TGTGCCAGCTCACTTTATGACAGGGGCGAGACCCAGTACTTC
J: TRBJ2-2; V: TRBV19; size: -; D: -; CDR3: CASRPGRNTGELFF; DNA: TGTGCCAGTAGGCCGGGAAGGAACACCGGGGAGCTGTTTTTT
J: TRBJ2-3; V: TRBV10-1; size: -; D: TRBD2; CDR3: CASRATSEKDTQYF; DNA: TGCGCCAGCAGGGCGACTAGCGAAAAAGATACGCAGTATTTT
J: TRBJ2-7; V: TRBV5-8; size: -; D: TRBD1; CDR3: CASSSGQTYEQYF; DNA: TGTGCCAGCAGCTCGGGACAGACCTACGAGCAGTACTTC
J: TRBJ1-1; V: TRBV5-6; size: -; D: TRBD1; CDR3: CASLPGQGAVEAFF; DNA: TGTGCCAGCCTGCCGGGACAGGGGGCCGTTGAAGCTTTCTTT
J: TRBJ2-7; V: TRBV19; size: -; D: -; CDR3: CASSIQGSYEQYF; DNA: TGTGCCAGTAGTATACAGGGGTCCTACGAGCAGTACTTC